These 28 T cell receptor beta chains share one sample of origin, sequenced in a study of graft-versus-host responses after intestinal transplantation. TCRdb's copy holds only in-frame clones and misses some; the assay was immunoSEQ multiplex PCR. The data contain about 90,000 clones, 80% to 95% of them singletons. Their antigens remain unidentified. Sequences were derived from unstimulated CD4+ T cells sorted from spleen or lymph node cells, sampled before intestinal transplant. The source of these receptors is a human donor who received an intestinal transplant.

The gene calls are TRBV30 and TRBJ2-7, with D uncertain. Germline lookup yields CDR1 GTSNPN and CDR2 SVGIG (reference sequence). Trimming shortened V by 1 base and J by 4 bases, and 11 bases separated the two germline ends. This CDR3 spans 13 amino acids. The CDR3 coding sequence is TGTGCCTGGAGTGATGTTAAATTATACGAGCAGTACTTC. It codes for CAWSDVKLYEQYF.

The rearrangement joins TRBV7-9 to TRBJ1-1; D might be TRBD1 (5 bases). Germline CDR1 SEHNR, CDR2 FQNEAQ (reference sequence). There are 14 residues in the CDR3. V gave up 7 bases and J gave up 5 bases, with 17 bases separating them. The DNA for the CDR3 is TGTGCCAGCACCGAGGGGCTAGGGTTAACTGAAGCTTTCTTT. This translates into CASTEGLGLTEAFF.

CDR3 amino acids: CASSVTIAENTEAFF. The DNA for the CDR3 is TGTGCCAGCAGCGTAACGATTGCAGAGAACACTGAAGCTTTCTTT. The chain is built from TRBV9 and TRBJ1-1; no reliable D call. Germline loops: CDR1 SGDLS, CDR2 YYNGEE. The CDR3 consists of 15 residues. The ends were cut back, 1 base at V and 1 base at J, with 11 bases in the middle.

This rearrangement joins TRBV5-4 to TRBJ2-2; weak D call: TRBD2 (6 bases). V was clipped by 4 bases and J by 2 bases, with 15 bases between them. The germline CDR1 and CDR2 sequences are SGHNT and YYREEE (reference sequence). The length of the CDR3 is 16 residues. The CDR3, as DNA: TGTGCCAGCAGCCGCGATGGGGGAGGAAACACCGGGGAGCTGTTTTTT. Translation gives CASSRDGGGNTGELFF.

This chain links TRBV27 with TRBJ2-5; D possibly corresponds to TRBD2 (6 bases). The J call may be in error: the DNA end matches TRBJ2-7 better. This CDR3 is built from 16 residues. The germline CDR1 and CDR2 sequences are MNHEY and SMNVEV (reference sequence). The CDR3 DNA sequence: TGTGCCAGCAGTTTACGGGGGACGGAGGCGGGCTACGAGCAGTACTTC. Protein product: CASSLRGTEAGYEQYF.

The V gene is TRBV5-6, the J gene TRBJ1-5; D call uncertain. Germline V lookup: CDR1 SGHDT, CDR2 YYEEEE. The CDR3 runs to 12 residues. The V and J ends lost 4 bases and 11 bases respectively, with 13 bases between them. CDR3 protein: CASSGRGEAQHF. The CDR3 nucleotides read TGTGCCAGCAGCGGCCGGGGAGAAGCCCAGCATTTT.

The rearrangement uses TRBV6-1 and TRBJ2-2; TRBD1 agrees at 7 bases. J gave up 8 bases and V 0 bases, and 3 bases lay outside the gene matches. From germline, CDR1 is MNHNS and CDR2 SASEGT. The CDR3 has 14 amino acids. In DNA form, the CDR3 reads TGTGCCAGCAGTGAAGCGAGGGGGCTGGGGGAGCTGTTTTTT. It is translated as CASSEARGLGELFF.

The gene calls are TRBV6-5 and TRBJ2-1, with TRBD1 matching over 7 bases. The CDR3 consists of 12 residues. V lost 11 bases, J lost 6 bases, and 7 bases stayed unmatched. From germline, CDR1 is MNHEY and CDR2 SVGAGI. The CDR3 loop reads CAGQGQLNEQFF. In DNA form, the CDR3 reads TGTGCCGGCCAGGGACAGCTCAATGAGCAGTTCTTC.

The chain is built from TRBV4-2 and TRBJ2-1; unclear D gene. There are 13 residues in the CDR3. The germline V and J ends were trimmed by 4 bases and 13 bases, with 17 bases remaining between them. Germline CDR1 is LGHNA and CDR2 is YNFKEQ. The DNA of the CDR3 is TGTGCCAGCAGCCCAGATCCCGTGAACCCTCAGTTCTTC. Translated: CASSPDPVNPQFF.

The gene calls are TRBV27 and TRBJ2-7; TRBD1 matches at 10 bases. V shed 0 bases and J 6 bases; nucleotides not matched to a gene: 8. Germline loops: CDR1 MNHEY, CDR2 SMNVEV (reference sequence). CDR3 length: 16 residues. For the CDR3, the DNA is TGTGCCAGCAGTTTATCCCCGCCGGGACAGGGGACCGAGCAGTACTTC. This sequence encodes CASSLSPPGQGTEQYF.

The J gene is TRBJ1-1, the V gene TRBV6-5; the D is unclear. The V gene's germline CDR1 is MNHEY and CDR2 SVGAGI. The CDR3 runs to 11 residues. Trimming shortened V by 11 bases and J by 3 bases, and 10 bases separated the two germline ends. DNA for the CDR3: TGTGCCGCCACTCGCGACACTGAAGCTTTCTTT. This sequence encodes CAATRDTEAFF.

The gene calls are TRBV28 and TRBJ1-4, with 7 bases aligning to TRBD1. V lost 3 bases to trimming and J lost 8 bases; unmatched junction nucleotides: 6. The CDR3 runs 14 residues. Looked up from germline, CDR1 is MDHEN and CDR2 is SYDVKM. CDR3 sequence reads: CASSFRGLWEKLFF. CDR3 coding DNA: TGTGCCAGCAGTTTTAGGGGGCTGTGGGAAAAACTGTTTTTT.

This chain connects TRBV19 to TRBJ2-6, with a possible D match to TRBD1 (6 bases). The CDR3 is 16 residues long. Trimming took off 4 bases at V and 4 bases at J, with 14 bases between the two ends. From germline, CDR1 is LNHDA and CDR2 SQIVND (reference sequence). CDR3 in DNA: TGTGCCAGTAGTAGCCTAGGGGGTTCAGGGGCCAACGTCCTGACTTTC. Residues: CASSSLGGSGANVLTF.

This chain connects TRBV30 to TRBJ2-7; tentative D call: TRBD2 (6 bases). Germline CDR1 reads GTSNPN; CDR2 reads SVGIG (reference sequence). There are 17 residues in the CDR3. Trimming removed 5 bases from V and 3 bases from J, with 26 bases in between. The CDR3 DNA sequence: TGTGCCTGGGGACGGTTGTATCGGAGGGGAGGTTACTACGAGCAGTACTTC. Protein product: CAWGRLYRRGGYYEQYF.

The chain couples TRBV27 to TRBJ2-1; 11 bases map to TRBD2. The CDR3 has 15 residues. The V and J ends lost 6 bases and 4 bases, in that order; junction bases with no gene match: 5. Germline assignment: CDR1 MNHEY and CDR2 SMNVEV (reference sequence). CDR3 nucleotide sequence: TGTGCCAGCAGCCTTCGACTAGCGGGGTACAATGAGCAGTTCTTC. The encoded protein is CASSLRLAGYNEQFF.

This clone was recorded once. This chain links TRBV4-2 with TRBJ2-1; D not certain. This CDR3 is 15 amino acids long. V was clipped by 4 bases and J by 3 bases, with 13 bases between them. Germline assignment: CDR1 LGHNA and CDR2 YNFKEQ. CDR3 amino acids: CASSRTNSNYNEQFF. CDR3 in DNA: TGTGCCAGCAGCCGAACAAACTCCAACTACAATGAGCAGTTCTTC.

The V call is TRBV5-6, the J call TRBJ1-5; D remains unclear. Trimming left V 10 bases short and J 11 bases short, with 7 bases between. CDR1 is SGHDT and CDR2 is YYEEEE in the germline V gene. The CDR3 covers 8 residues. CDR3 sequence (DNA): TGTGCCGTCACGACCCAGCATTTT. Its protein product is CAVTTQHF.

This rearrangement joins TRBV18 to TRBJ1-5; D not certain. Germline lookup yields CDR1 KGHSH and CDR2 LQKENI. This CDR3 is built from 14 residues. V lost 4 bases and J lost 1, with 8 bases in between. CDR3 sequence: CASSQGRSNQPQHF. CDR3 bases: TGTGCCAGCTCACAAGGGAGAAGCAATCAGCCCCAGCATTTT.

V is TRBV6-5 and J is TRBJ1-2; 8 bases agree with TRBD1. Germline CDR1 MNHEY, CDR2 SVGAGI. This CDR3 is 13 amino acids long. J was trimmed by 3 bases and V by 9 bases; bases with no gene match: 6. The CDR3 loop reads CASKTGEDYGYTF. CDR3 coding DNA: TGTGCCAGTAAGACAGGGGAGGACTATGGCTACACCTTC.

J is TRBJ2-2 and V is TRBV19, with D unresolved. Germline V gene lookup returns CDR1 LNHDA and CDR2 SQIVND (reference sequence). V shed 2 bases and J shed 6 bases, with 10 bases lying between them. The CDR3 is made up of 14 amino acids. In DNA, the CDR3 is TGTGCCAGTAGTATATTATCCCGGTCCGGGGAGCTGTTTTTT. It translates to CASSILSRSGELFF.

About this clone: This sample includes further DNA sequences coding for the same CDR3. The chain links TRBV5-1 to TRBJ1-1; D gene ambiguous. The CDR3 loop spans 13 amino acids. Germline loops: CDR1 SGHRS, CDR2 YFSETQ. Trimming pared 0 bases from V and 1 base from J, leaving 4 bases between. For the CDR3, the DNA is TGCGCCAGCAGCTTGGGGGGGAACACTGAAGCTTTCTTT. Protein: CASSLGGNTEAFF. Combining the CDR3 with reference TRBV5-1 and TRBJ1-1 gives the whole variable domain KAGVTQTPRYLIKTRGQQVTLSCSPISGHRSVSWYQQTPGQGLQFLFEYFSETQRNKGNFPGRFSGRQFSNSRSEMNVSTLELGDSALYLCASSLGGNTEAFFGQGTRLTVV.

CDR3 in DNA: TGTGCCAGCAGCGACTGGGTGGGAGGGGCCAACGTCCTGACTTTC. It encodes CASSDWVGGANVLTF. The rearrangement joins TRBV6-5 to TRBJ2-6; D is uncertain. Germline-derived CDR1 and CDR2 are MNHEY and SVGAGI. The CDR3 is 15 amino acids. Trimming removed 6 bases at V and 4 bases at J, with 13 bases between.

The chain uses TRBV5-1 and TRBJ2-1; 7 nucleotides agree with TRBD2. CDR1 SGHRS and CDR2 YFSETQ come from the germline V gene. The CDR3 runs 17 residues. V dropped 0 bases and J dropped 0; count of bases not matched to a gene: 6. CDR3 coding DNA: TGCGCCAGCAGCTTGGTGGGCGGGGGTAGCTCCTACAATGAGCAGTTCTTC. It codes for CASSLVGGGSSYNEQFF. The full variable domain, rest sourced from reference TRBV5-1 and TRBJ2-1, is KAGVTQTPRYLIKTRGQQVTLSCSPISGHRSVSWYQQTPGQGLQFLFEYFSETQRNKGNFPGRFSGRQFSNSRSEMNVSTLELGDSALYLCASSLVGGGSSYNEQFFGPGTRLTVL.

The chain recombines TRBV10-3 with TRBJ1-6, with D possibly being TRBD1 (5 bases). Trimming shortened V by 4 bases and J by 11 bases, and 12 bases separated the two germline ends. The germline V gene has CDR1 ENHRY and CDR2 SYGVKD. The CDR3 extends over 13 amino acids. The CDR3 sequence: CAISAGGVTPLHF. For the CDR3, the DNA is TGTGCCATCAGTGCTGGAGGGGTCACACCCCTCCACTTT.

The gene calls are TRBV6-1 and TRBJ1-2; 9 positions agree with TRBD1. The CDR3 is 15 amino acids. Trimming removed 6 bases from V and 5 bases from J; junction bases left unmatched: 10. Germline V CDR1 and CDR2: MNHNS, SASEGT. The DNA for the CDR3 is TGTGCCAGCAGCCAGCCCGACAGGGGGGCTTATGGCTACACCTTC. It codes for CASSQPDRGAYGYTF.

The genes are TRBV4-1 and TRBJ1-2; 10 nucleotides match TRBD1. Trimming cost V 3 bases and J 5 bases; bases outside gene matches: 6. Germline V gene lookup returns CDR1 MGHRA and CDR2 YSYEKL. The CDR3 totals 15 residues. CDR3 protein: CASSHVGQGFYGYTF. The CDR3 nucleotides are TGCGCCAGCAGCCACGTGGGACAGGGGTTTTATGGCTACACCTTC.

J is TRBJ2-1 and V is TRBV11-3; TRBD1 agrees at 8 bases. Per germline, CDR1 SGHNT and CDR2 YENEEA. This CDR3 comprises 14 residues. After removal of 5 bases from V and 8 bases from J, the junction contained 8 bases not matched to a gene. DNA of the CDR3: TGTGCCAGCAGCCGGGACAGGTTAATGGATGAGCAGTTCTTC. Protein product: CASSRDRLMDEQFF.

Only one count was recorded for this clone. The chain carries TRBV19 and TRBJ1-2; D uncertain. V was trimmed by 2 bases and J by 3 bases, leaving 10 bases between them. Germline values: CDR1 LNHDA, CDR2 SQIVND (reference sequence). This CDR3 region has 14 residues. The CDR3 loop is CASSIRFGDYGYTF. The CDR3 DNA reads as TGTGCCAGTAGTATAAGGTTCGGGGACTATGGCTACACCTTC.